In its sample, the clone carrying this TCR beta chain was seen a few times. This entry comes from a study of T cells in Graves' hyperthyroidism and ophthalmopathy. Patients showing uncontrolled infection, other autoimmune disease, pregnancy or lactation were ineligible. It was RNA transcripts that yielded the amplified TCR beta CDR3 regions. Primed by the HTBI set, a first-round RT-PCR was run on the TCR CDR3. TCRdb re-analysed the multiplex PCR reads in MiXCR, keeping a single row per CDR3 protein. Among more than 450,000 distinct CDR3 sequences, nearly 20% were seen once, and the ten largest hold roughly 44%. This receptor was identified in a man between 40 and 49 years old with Graves' ophthalmopathy. The sequenced sample was blood.

The CDR3, as DNA: TGTGCCACCGGCGACAGGGAGAACTATGGCTACACCTTC. The encoded protein is CATGDRENYGYTF. This chain joins TRBV24-1 and TRBJ1-2; TRBD1 matches 7 bases. J lost 2 bases, V lost 9 bases, and 5 bases had no gene match. Germline CDR1 and CDR2: KGHDR and SFDVKD. The CDR3 is made up of 13 amino acids.